This T cell receptor beta chain emerged from a study of T cell changes during pregnancy in multiple sclerosis. The protocol was immunoSEQ multiplex PCR, while the TCRdb copy is restricted to in-frame clones and leaves out a portion. The data hold under 40,000 clones, with roughly nine tenths observed a single time. CDR3 length: 14 amino acids. V was cut by 7 bases and J by 4 bases, with 16 bases left in between. Germline lookup yields CDR1 SEHNR and CDR2 FQNEAQ (reference sequence). The gene calls are TRBV7-9 and TRBJ2-5; D is possibly TRBD2 (6 bases). The material sequenced was CD4+ T cells from peripheral blood mononuclear cells, taken in the second trimester of pregnancy. This TCR was recovered from a female donor with multiple sclerosis, enrolled in a pregnancy study. CDR3 sequence: CASTVSGGSETQYF. The CDR3 DNA reads TGTGCCAGCACCGTTAGTGGAGGGTCAGAGACCCAGTACTTC. Supplemented by reference TRBV7-9 and TRBJ2-5, the full variable domain reads DTGVSQNPRHKITKRGQNVTFRCDPISEHNRLYWYRQTLGQGPEFLTYFQNEAQLEKSRLLSDRFSAERPKGSFSTLEIQRTEQGDSAMYLCASTVSGGSETQYFGPGTRLLVL.